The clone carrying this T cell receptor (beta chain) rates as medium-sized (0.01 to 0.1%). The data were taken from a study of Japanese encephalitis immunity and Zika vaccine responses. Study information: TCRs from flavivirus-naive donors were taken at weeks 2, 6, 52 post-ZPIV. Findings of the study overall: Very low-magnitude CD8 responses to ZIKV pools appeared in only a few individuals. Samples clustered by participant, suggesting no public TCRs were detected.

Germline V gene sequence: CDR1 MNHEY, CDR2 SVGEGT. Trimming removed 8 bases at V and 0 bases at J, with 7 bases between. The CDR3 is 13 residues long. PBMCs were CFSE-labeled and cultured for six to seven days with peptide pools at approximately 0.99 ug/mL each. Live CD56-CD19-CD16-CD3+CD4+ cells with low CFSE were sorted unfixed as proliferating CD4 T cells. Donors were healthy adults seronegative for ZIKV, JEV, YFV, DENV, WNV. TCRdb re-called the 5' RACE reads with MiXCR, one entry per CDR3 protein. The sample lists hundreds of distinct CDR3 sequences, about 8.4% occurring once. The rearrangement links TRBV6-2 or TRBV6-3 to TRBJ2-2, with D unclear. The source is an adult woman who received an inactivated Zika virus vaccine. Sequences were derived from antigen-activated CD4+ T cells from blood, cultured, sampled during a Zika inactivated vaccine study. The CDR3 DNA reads TGTGCCAGCGGCGGTGCGAACACCGGGGAGCTGTTTTTT. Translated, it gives CASGGANTGELFF.